These 28 T cell receptor beta chains came from one sample sequenced in a study of control samples from healthy donors and cancer patients. TCRdb's copy holds only in-frame clones and misses some; the assay was immunoSEQ multiplex PCR. The data hold some 130,000 clones, with less than 90% observed a single time. Sequences were obtained from blood. The source is a woman younger than 45 in good health.

About this clone: A junction boundary mismatches the germline segment, possibly from a read error. The CDR3 nucleotides read TGTGCCAGCACCCAAGACCTCGGCCCCAATCAGCCCCAGCATTTT. Translation: CASTQDLGPNQPQHF. The chain couples TRBV3-1 (or the pseudogene TRBV3-2) to TRBJ1-5; the D is unclear. The CDR3 is 15 amino acids. Germline V CDR1 and CDR2: LGHDT, YNNKEL (reference sequence).

This clone was picked up one time. This CDR3 is also generated by other DNA sequences in the sample. The chain joins TRBV7-9 to TRBJ2-7; D remains ambiguous. The CDR3 spans 14 residues. V gave up 1 base and J gave up 0 bases, with 7 bases separating them. The germline V gene encodes CDR1 SEHNR and CDR2 FQNEAQ (reference sequence). This CDR3 is CASSLEGSSYEQYF. The CDR3 DNA sequence: TGTGCCAGCAGCTTAGAGGGCAGCTCCTACGAGCAGTACTTC.

CDR3 loop: CASSPGTSGRDTQYF. DNA of the CDR3: TGTGCCAGCTCACCAGGGACTAGCGGGAGAGATACGCAGTATTTT. The chain links TRBV18 to TRBJ2-3, with 14 bases fitting TRBD2. This CDR3 is built from 15 residues. Trimming removed 2 bases from V and 5 bases from J; junction bases left unmatched: 0. From germline, CDR1 is KGHSH and CDR2 LQKENI.

The rearrangement uses TRBV28 and TRBJ1-1; D is uncertain. V lost 9 bases and J 0 bases, leaving 11 bases between the germline ends. The CDR3 sequence is 13 residues long. Per the germline V gene, CDR1 is MDHEN and CDR2 is SYDVKM. CDR3 protein: CASIERMNTEAFF. CDR3 coding DNA: TGTGCCAGTATTGAAAGGATGAACACTGAAGCTTTCTTT.

The chain is built from TRBV7-9 and TRBJ1-4; a possible D gene is TRBD1 (6 bases). Germline CDR1 is SEHNR and CDR2 is FQNEAQ (reference sequence). CDR3 length: 17 amino acids. Trimming removed 1 base from V and 6 bases from J, with 18 bases in between. The CDR3 sequence is CASSLVVEEGGYEKLFF. CDR3 coding DNA: TGTGCCAGCAGCTTAGTAGTCGAAGAGGGGGGATATGAAAAACTGTTTTTT.

This clone was detected once. The V call is TRBV11-1, the J call TRBJ2-7, with 12 positions matching TRBD2. The CDR3 runs to 15 residues. Germline V CDR1 and CDR2: SGHAT, FQDESV (reference sequence). V shed 3 bases and J 2 bases; nucleotides not matched to a gene: 2. CDR3 DNA sequence: TGTGCCAGCAGCTTCCCTAGCGGGAGGGCCTACGAGCAGTACTTC. The encoded protein is CASSFPSGRAYEQYF. Full variable domain (rest looked up from reference TRBV11-1 and TRBJ2-7): EAEVAQSPRYKITEKSQAVAFWCDPISGHATLYWYRQILGQGPELLVQFQDESVVDDSQLPKDRFSAERLKGVDSTLKIQPAELGDSAMYLCASSFPSGRAYEQYFGPGTRLTVT.

This clone was seen once. The rearrangement uses TRBV30 and TRBJ2-7; 10 bases are shared with TRBD2. Per germline, CDR1 GTSNPN and CDR2 SVGIG (reference sequence). Losses at the gene ends were 0 bases for V and 2 bases for J; bases not matched to a gene: 1. This CDR3 comprises 14 residues. The CDR3 loop reads CAWSVSGRAYEQYF. The CDR3 DNA reads as TGTGCCTGGAGTGTCAGCGGGAGGGCCTACGAGCAGTACTTC.

The chain uses TRBV6-5 and TRBJ2-1; the D gene is possibly TRBD2 (6 bases). The CDR3 is made up of 14 amino acids. CDR1 MNHEY and CDR2 SVGAGI come from the germline V gene. Trimming shortened V by 5 bases and J by 5 bases, and 13 bases separated the two germline ends. CDR3: CASSTTGLNNEQFF. The CDR3 DNA sequence: TGTGCCAGCAGTACCACGGGACTTAACAATGAGCAGTTCTTC.

The rearrangement joins TRBV5-1 to TRBJ2-3; 9 positions match TRBD2. Trimming removed 4 bases from V and 6 bases from J; junction bases left unmatched: 15. Germline V gene lookup returns CDR1 SGHRS and CDR2 YFSETQ. This CDR3 is 17 amino acids long. The CDR3 region is CASSSEGSGSAGDTQYF. CDR3 DNA: TGCGCCAGCAGCAGTGAGGGTAGCGGGAGTGCAGGCGATACGCAGTATTTT.

This chain joins TRBV2 and TRBJ1-5; no definite D call. The CDR3 runs 14 residues. V lost 1 base, J lost 7 bases, and 11 bases lay in between. Germline CDR1 reads SNHLY; CDR2 reads FYNNEI. The CDR3 bases are TGTGCCAGCAGTGAAGGGCGCGGGGAACAGCCCCAGCATTTT. It yields the protein CASSEGRGEQPQHF.

The chain combines TRBV12-3 or TRBV12-4 with TRBJ2-3; either TRBD1 or TRBD2 may supply D (6 bases each). The CDR3 extends over 13 amino acids. V was trimmed by 5 bases and J by 8 bases, leaving 14 bases between them. The CDR3 loop is CASSALGGPTQYF. CDR3 nucleotides: TGTGCCAGCAGTGCCTTGGGGGGCCCTACGCAGTATTTT.

J is TRBJ1-6 and V is TRBV9, with a possible D match to TRBD1 (6 bases). V was shortened by 3 bases and J by 10 bases, with 14 bases between the two germline ends. From germline, CDR1 is SGDLS and CDR2 YYNGEE. The CDR3 runs to 14 residues. The CDR3 region is CASSGRDTLSPLHF. CDR3 nucleotides: TGTGCCAGCAGCGGCCGGGACACCTTGTCACCCCTCCACTTT.

J is TRBJ1-3 and V is TRBV19, with 8 bases that match TRBD1. This CDR3 contains 15 residues. V lost 5 bases, J lost 2 bases, and 5 bases stayed unmatched. Germline lookup yields CDR1 LNHDA and CDR2 SQIVND (reference sequence). CDR3 amino acids: CASSWQGAPGNTIYF. The CDR3 coding sequence is TGTGCCAGTAGTTGGCAGGGGGCGCCTGGAAACACCATATATTTT.

The chain uses TRBV5-6 and TRBJ1-4; 9 nucleotides agree with TRBD1. Germline V gives CDR1 SGHDT, CDR2 YYEEEE. The CDR3 is made up of 16 amino acids. Trimming at V came to 3 bases and at J to 6 bases, leaving 9 bases not matched to a gene. The CDR3 protein is CASSSIYRDRDEKLFF. The CDR3 nucleotides are TGTGCCAGCAGCTCTATATACCGGGACAGGGATGAAAAACTGTTTTTT.

This sequence joins TRBV6-2 or TRBV6-3 and TRBJ2-1, with a possible D match to TRBD1 (5 bases). The CDR3 covers 13 residues. V lost 3 bases to trimming and J lost 12 bases, with 15 bases between them. Per germline, CDR1 MNHEY and CDR2 SVGEGT. CDR3 DNA sequence: TGTGCCAGCAGTTATGGGCCTTTTCAGGGGCAGTTCTTC. Translation gives CASSYGPFQGQFF.

The CDR3 region is CASSFEAYGYTF. The CDR3 nucleotides read TGTGCCAGCAGTTTTGAGGCCTATGGCTACACCTTC. This chain links TRBV28 with TRBJ1-2; D is unresolved. The CDR3 has 12 residues. Trimming removed 3 bases from V and 4 bases from J, with 6 bases in between. Looked up from germline, CDR1 is MDHEN and CDR2 is SYDVKM.

The V and J genes are TRBV7-3 and TRBJ2-7; either TRBD1 or TRBD2 may fit D (6 bases each). Germline V gene sequence: CDR1 SGHTA, CDR2 FQGTGA. V lost 5 bases and J 7 bases, leaving 15 bases between the germline ends. This CDR3 comprises 13 residues. As DNA, the CDR3 is TGTGCCAGCAGCGGGGGGCAGTATGATGAGCAGTACTTC. Amino acids: CASSGGQYDEQYF.

This chain connects TRBV3-1 (or the pseudogene TRBV3-2) to TRBJ2-1; D gene unclear. The CDR3 has 11 residues. The V end lost 3 bases, the J end lost 6 bases, and 3 bases lay between the germline ends. From germline, CDR1 is LGHDT and CDR2 YNNKEL (reference sequence). The CDR3 DNA follows: TGTGCCAGCAGCCATCCCAATGAGCAGTTCTTC. Translating gives CASSHPNEQFF.

This chain links TRBV5-1 with TRBJ1-2, with 9 bases matching TRBD1. Germline CDR1 SGHRS, CDR2 YFSETQ. CDR3 size: 12 residues. The trim removed 5 bases at V and 7 bases at J, leaving 3 bases unmatched. The CDR3 here is CASRQGARGYTF. The CDR3 DNA reads as TGCGCCAGCAGACAGGGGGCGCGTGGCTACACCTTC. The variable domain in full, completed from reference TRBV5-1 and TRBJ1-2, reads KAGVTQTPRYLIKTRGQQVTLSCSPISGHRSVSWYQQTPGQGLQFLFEYFSETQRNKGNFPGRFSGRQFSNSRSEMNVSTLELGDSALYLCASRQGARGYTFGSGTRLTVV.

The chain joins TRBV28 to TRBJ2-7; D not resolved. Trimming pared 3 bases from V and 2 bases from J, leaving 14 bases between. CDR1 MDHEN and CDR2 SYDVKM come from the germline V gene. The CDR3 length is 15 residues. CDR3 DNA sequence: TGTGCCAGCAGTTTCGGCGGACGCCCACCCTACGAGCAGTACTTC. Protein: CASSFGGRPPYEQYF.

This chain connects TRBV5-1 to TRBJ2-6, with D maybe TRBD2 (7 bases). V was clipped by 1 base and J by 0 bases, with 14 bases between them. The germline V gene encodes CDR1 SGHRS and CDR2 YFSETQ. The length of the CDR3 is 18 residues. CDR3 nucleotide sequence: TGCGCCAGCAGCTTGTCGGGGGGCCCCTTCTCTGGGGCCAACGTCCTGACTTTC. As protein: CASSLSGGPFSGANVLTF.

This chain uses TRBV28 with TRBJ1-5, with D possibly TRBD1 on 6 matching bases. V gave up 6 bases and J gave up 5 bases, with 8 bases separating them. Per the germline V gene, CDR1 is MDHEN and CDR2 is SYDVKM. This CDR3 has 12 residues. The CDR3 DNA reads as TGTGCCAGCAGACAGGGAGATCAGCCCCAGCATTTT. Its protein is CASRQGDQPQHF.

This sequence joins TRBV19 and TRBJ1-5; D gene uncertain. Germline CDR1 reads LNHDA; CDR2 reads SQIVND (reference sequence). The germline V and J ends were trimmed by 7 bases and 7 bases, with 14 bases remaining between them. This CDR3 spans 13 amino acids. The CDR3 coding sequence is TGTGCCAGTAAAGTTGCCCAAAGCCAGCCCCAGCATTTT. Its protein product is CASKVAQSQPQHF.

This rearrangement joins TRBV29-1 to TRBJ2-5, with 12 bases lining up with TRBD1. After removal of 5 bases from V and 5 bases from J, the junction contained 9 bases not matched to a gene. This CDR3 comprises 15 residues. Per germline, CDR1 SQVTM and CDR2 ANQGSEA. Written as DNA, the CDR3 is TGCAGCGTTCGATCCGGGACAGGGGGCGCCGAGACCCAGTACTTC. Protein sequence: CSVRSGTGGAETQYF. Complete variable domain (other parts from reference TRBV29-1 and TRBJ2-5): SAVISQKPSRDICQRGTSLTIQCQVDSQVTMMFWYRQQPGQSLTLIATANQGSEATYESGFVIDKFPISRPNLTFSTLTVSNMSPEDSSIYLCSVRSGTGGAETQYFGPGTRLLVL.

The chain carries TRBV5-5 and TRBJ1-1, with D unclear. CDR1 is SGHKS, CDR2 YYEKEE, per germline (reference sequence). This CDR3 region has 14 residues. Trimming stripped 2 bases from V and 2 bases from J, with 10 bases between. CDR3 bases: TGTGCCAGCAGCTTTGGGAGCGGAAACACTGAAGCTTTCTTT. Amino acid sequence: CASSFGSGNTEAFF.

There are a few counts of this clone. The chain employs TRBV30 and TRBJ1-5; TRBD1 might be the D (5 bases). Trimming removed 5 bases from V and 7 bases from J, with 21 bases in between. CDR3 length equals 15 residues. Looked up from germline, CDR1 is GTSNPN and CDR2 is SVGIG (reference sequence). The CDR3 nucleotides are TGTGCCTGGGCGTCAAAAGGGTGGGGCACCCAGCCCCAGCATTTT. Amino acids: CAWASKGWGTQPQHF.

This chain uses TRBV10-3 with TRBJ2-1, with 8 bases aligning to TRBD2. This CDR3 region has 15 residues. Looked up from germline, CDR1 is ENHRY and CDR2 is SYGVKD. The V gene end was trimmed by 3 bases and the J gene end by 6 bases; junction bases not matched to a gene: 7. This CDR3 is CAISDSGTSSNEQFF. The DNA for the CDR3 is TGTGCCATCAGTGATAGCGGGACTAGTTCCAATGAGCAGTTCTTC.

This clone was counted a single time. The chain is built from TRBV29-1 and TRBJ2-7, with D tentatively TRBD1 (5 bases). CDR1 is SQVTM and CDR2 is ANQGSEA in the germline V gene. Trimming removed 1 base from V and 4 bases from J, with 14 bases in between. The CDR3 extends over 14 amino acids. CDR3 in DNA: TGCAGCGTTGAAGCGGGTCAGGGCCAATACGAGCAGTACTTC. This translates into CSVEAGQGQYEQYF.